The T cell receptor beta chain described here comes from a study of shared clonotypes between healthy human individuals. Study-level background: CD8 memory received one plate per donor, CD8 naive two, CD4 memory three and CD4 naive three. Study results and limitations: With a few donors compared, roughly 5% of naive CD4 clonotypes were shared.

Trimming removed 2 bases from V and 4 bases from J; junction bases left unmatched: 1. From germline, CDR1 is SGHNT and CDR2 YYREEE (reference sequence). The CDR3 is made up of 13 amino acids. Concerning this clone: Its antigen is undetermined.

Terminally differentiated effector memory CD45RA+ cells were excluded from the naive CD8 cells, which were CD45RO-negative and positively selected for CCR7. All donors were healthy HIV-negative adults lacking recent acute infections or vaccinations. Profiling relied on immunoSEQ multiplex PCR, and the TCRdb table lists in-frame clones only, not all of them. Of millions of clones in the sample, roughly 91% were seen once. Source material: naive CD8+ T cells from PBMCs. The TCR comes from a man aged 18 to 30 in good health. Some clones in this sample may be carry-over from other donors' samples. The gene calls are TRBV5-4 and TRBJ1-2, with TRBD1 identical over 8 bases. DNA for the CDR3: TGTGCCAGCAGCTTTACAGGGGGCTATGGCTACACCTTC. Encoded protein: CASSFTGGYGYTF.